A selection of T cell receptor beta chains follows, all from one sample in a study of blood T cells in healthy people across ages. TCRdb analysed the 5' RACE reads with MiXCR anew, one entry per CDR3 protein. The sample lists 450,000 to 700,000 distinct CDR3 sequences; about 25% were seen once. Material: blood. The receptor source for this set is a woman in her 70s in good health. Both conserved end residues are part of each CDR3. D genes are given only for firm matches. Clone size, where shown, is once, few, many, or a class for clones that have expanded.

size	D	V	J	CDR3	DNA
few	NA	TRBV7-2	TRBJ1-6	CASSRKGGQGRVNSPLHF	TGTGCCAGCAGCCGAAAGGGGGGGCAGGGAAGGGTGAATTCACCCCTCCACTTT
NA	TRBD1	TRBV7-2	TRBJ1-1	CASSSHRGPNTEAFF	TGTGCCAGCAGCTCGCACAGGGGTCCGAACACTGAAGCTTTCTTT
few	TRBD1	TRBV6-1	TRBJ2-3	CASRLTGADTQYF	TGTGCCAGCAGACTAACAGGGGCAGATACGCAGTATTTT
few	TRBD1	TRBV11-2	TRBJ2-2	CASSRQGASTGELFF	TGTGCCAGCAGCCGACAGGGGGCGAGCACCGGGGAGCTGTTTTTT
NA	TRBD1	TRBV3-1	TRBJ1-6	CASSQVGQGNSPLHF	TGTGCCAGCAGCCAAGTTGGACAGGGGAATTCACCCCTCCACTTT
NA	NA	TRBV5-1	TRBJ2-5	CASIEDALGGTQYF	TGCGCCAGCATAGAGGACGCATTGGGGGGGACCCAGTACTTC
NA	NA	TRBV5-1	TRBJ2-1	CASSWGAGNEQFF	TGCGCCAGCAGTTGGGGGGCGGGCAATGAGCAGTTCTTC
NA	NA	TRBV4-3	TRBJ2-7	CASSQGGDDSYEQYF	TGCGCCAGCAGCCAGGGAGGCGATGACTCCTACGAGCAGTACTTC
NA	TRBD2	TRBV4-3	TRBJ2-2	CASSLNPTSGGADDTGELFF	TGCGCCAGCAGCCTCAATCCTACTAGCGGGGGGGCTGATGACACCGGGGAGCTGTTTTTT
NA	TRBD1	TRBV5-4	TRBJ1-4	CASSFRTGPGEKLFF	TGTGCCAGCAGCTTCAGGACAGGGCCGGGTGAAAAACTGTTTTTT
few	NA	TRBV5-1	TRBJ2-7	CASSLEAVSYEQYF	TGCGCCAGCAGCTTGGAAGCAGTCTCCTACGAGCAGTACTTC
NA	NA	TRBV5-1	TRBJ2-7	CASSLDMVSVTYEQYF	TGCGCCAGCAGCTTGGATATGGTCTCTGTTACCTACGAGCAGTACTTC
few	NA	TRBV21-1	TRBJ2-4	CASSKALSGLIQYF	TGTGCCAGCAGCAAAGCGCTTTCGGGGCTTATTCAGTACTTC
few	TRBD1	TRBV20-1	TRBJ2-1	CSARRDRGYNEQFF	TGCAGTGCTAGACGAGACAGGGGTTACAATGAGCAGTTCTTC
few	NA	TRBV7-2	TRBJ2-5	CASGSRSQETRYF	TGTGCCAGCGGGTCGAGGTCTCAAGAGACCCGGTACTTC
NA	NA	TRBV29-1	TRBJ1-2	CSVDGGGGCTF	TGCAGCGTTGATGGTGGGGGGGGCTGCACCTTC
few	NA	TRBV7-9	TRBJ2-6	CASRSTSGTVLTF	TGTGCCAGCAGATCTACCTCCGGCACCGTCCTGACTTTC
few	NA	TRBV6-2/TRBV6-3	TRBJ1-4	CARTTSREKLFF	TGTGCCAGGACGACCAGCAGAGAAAAACTGTTTTTT
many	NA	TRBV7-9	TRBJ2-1	CASSLQHEQFF	TGTGCCAGCAGCTTACAGCATGAGCAGTTCTTC
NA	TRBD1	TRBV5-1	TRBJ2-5	CASSSGPDRGRGETQYF	TGCGCCAGCAGCTCTGGGCCTGACAGGGGGCGAGGAGAGACCCAGTACTTC
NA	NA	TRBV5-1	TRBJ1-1	CASSSGSTQEAFF	TGCGCCAGCAGCTCAGGGTCAACCCAGGAGGCTTTCTTT
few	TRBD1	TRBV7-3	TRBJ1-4	CASSFYLRDRGVCNGKLFF	TGTGCCAGCAGCTTTTACCTCCGGGACAGGGGTGTTTGCAATGGAAAACTGTTTTTT
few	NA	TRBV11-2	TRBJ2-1	CASSSRTSFSYNEQFF	TGTGCCAGCAGCTCCCGAACTAGTTTCTCCTACAATGAGCAGTTCTTC
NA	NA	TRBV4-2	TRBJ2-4	CASSQDPAGFYSKNIQYF	TGTGCCAGCAGCCAAGATCCAGCAGGCTTCTACTCCAAAAACATTCAGTACTTC